These 29 T cell receptor beta chains share one sample of origin, sequenced in a study of CD8 T cells in Susac syndrome. Random hexamers served to reverse transcribe roughly 0.45 to 1 ug RNA. One entry per CDR3 protein results from TCRdb running MiXCR on the immunoSEQ multiplex PCR reads. Of 150,000 or so distinct CDR3 sequences listed, over 95% were seen once; the top ten hold 0.14% to 0.15%. Source material: CD8+ T cells from PBMCs. The receptors were sampled from a human donor with multiple sclerosis.

The CDR3 reads CASSLGRIYEQYF. DNA for the CDR3: TGTGCCAGCAGCTTGGGACGGATCTACGAGCAGTACTTC. The gene calls are TRBV5-4 and TRBJ2-7; D gene unclear. The CDR3 runs 13 residues. Trimming removed 0 bases from V and 3 bases from J, with 7 bases in between. CDR1 is SGHNT and CDR2 is YYREEE in the germline V gene (reference sequence). Full variable domain (remainder filled in from reference TRBV5-4 and TRBJ2-7): ETGVTQSPTHLIKTRGQQVTLRCSSQSGHNTVSWYQQALGQGPQFIFQYYREEENGRGNFPPRFSGLQFPNYSSELNVNALELDDSALYLCASSLGRIYEQYFGPGTRLTVT.

CDR3 loop: CASSFGTGGSYNEQFF. DNA of the CDR3: TGTGCCAGCAGTTTTGGGACAGGGGGCTCCTACAATGAGCAGTTCTTC. The rearrangement uses TRBV12-3 or TRBV12-4 and TRBJ2-1; TRBD1 matches 11 bases. The CDR3 runs to 16 residues. J gave up 0 bases and V 3 bases, and 1 base lay outside the gene matches.

The chain recombines TRBV30 with TRBJ2-1; D call uncertain. The length of the CDR3 is 13 residues. V was shortened by 3 bases and J by 10 bases, with 16 bases between the two germline ends. The germline V gene has CDR1 GTSNPN and CDR2 SVGIG (reference sequence). DNA of the CDR3: TGTGCCTGGAGACTACCTGCGGCTACCGAGCAGTTCTTC. It translates to CAWRLPAATEQFF.

The chain is built from TRBV29-1 and TRBJ1-6; D not resolved. From germline, CDR1 is SQVTM and CDR2 ANQGSEA. This CDR3 comprises 14 residues. V lost 5 bases and J 0 bases, leaving 8 bases between the germline ends. The CDR3: CSVRNSSYNSPLHF. CDR3 bases: TGCAGCGTTCGAAACAGCTCCTATAATTCACCCCTCCACTTT.

The rearrangement uses TRBV6-5 and TRBJ1-1, with D uncertain. Per germline, CDR1 MNHEY and CDR2 SVGAGI. This CDR3 comprises 13 residues. The V end lost 6 bases, the J end lost 1 base, and 9 bases lay between the germline ends. The CDR3 is CASRPRPNTEAFF. CDR3 nucleotide sequence: TGTGCCAGCAGACCTAGGCCGAACACTGAAGCTTTCTTT.

V gene TRBV19 combines with J gene TRBJ1-5; possibly TRBD1 for D (5 bases). The V end lost 3 bases, the J end lost 7 bases, and 10 bases lay between the germline ends. The germline V gene has CDR1 LNHDA and CDR2 SQIVND (reference sequence). This CDR3 comprises 13 residues. The CDR3: CASSMGGQQPQHF. The CDR3 nucleotides read TGTGCCAGTAGTATGGGGGGTCAGCAGCCCCAGCATTTT.

The rearrangement uses TRBV6-2 or TRBV6-3 and TRBJ2-1; perhaps TRBD1 as D (5 bases). The V and J ends lost 6 bases and 2 bases respectively, with 14 bases between them. Germline-derived CDR1 and CDR2 are MNHEY and SVGEGT. This CDR3 region has 15 residues. As DNA, the CDR3 is TGTGCCAGCAGGGAGACAGAGCCCCCCTACAATGAGCAGTTCTTC. Translating it yields CASRETEPPYNEQFF.

This chain links TRBV30 with TRBJ2-5; D possibly corresponds to TRBD1 (6 bases). This CDR3 comprises 13 residues. The germline V gene has CDR1 GTSNPN and CDR2 SVGIG (reference sequence). Trimming took 6 bases from V and 0 from J, leaving 11 bases between them. CDR3: CACPGDNQETQYF. CDR3 sequence (DNA): TGTGCCTGCCCAGGGGACAACCAAGAGACCCAGTACTTC. Variable domain in full (rest from reference TRBV30 and TRBJ2-5): SQTIHQWPATLVQPVGSPLSLECTVEGTSNPNLYWYRQAAGRGLQLLFYSVGIGQISSEVPQNLSASRPQDRQFILSSKKLLLSDSGFYLCACPGDNQETQYFGPGTRLLVL.

The rearrangement uses TRBV29-1 and TRBJ1-2; a weak D match, TRBD1 (6 bases). The germline gives CDR1 SQVTM, CDR2 ANQGSEA. Trimming took 2 bases from V and 5 from J, leaving 15 bases between them. This CDR3 spans 14 amino acids. The chain's CDR3 is CSVESGGRGYGYTF. The CDR3 DNA follows: TGCAGCGTTGAAAGCGGAGGTAGGGGGTATGGCTACACCTTC.

CDR3 amino acids: CASRRIQGYSNQPQHF. The CDR3 nucleotides are TGCGCCAGCAGGCGAATACAGGGGTATAGCAATCAGCCCCAGCATTTT. The gene calls are TRBV23-1 and TRBJ1-5, with 7 bases matching TRBD1. TRBV23-1 is classed as an ORF, of uncertain function. V dropped 6 bases and J dropped 0; count of bases not matched to a gene: 8. The CDR3 length is 16 residues.

This chain connects TRBV7-3 to TRBJ1-1; tentatively, D is TRBD1 (5 bases). Germline lookup yields CDR1 SGHTA and CDR2 FQGTGA. V lost 4 bases to trimming and J lost 6 bases, with 15 bases between them. The CDR3 extends over 14 amino acids. CDR3 in amino acids: CASSSEGTRAEAFF. As DNA, the CDR3 is TGTGCCAGCAGCTCAGAAGGGACGCGGGCTGAAGCTTTCTTT.

This chain connects TRBV5-1 to TRBJ2-5; 8 nucleotides match TRBD2. Germline loops: CDR1 SGHRS, CDR2 YFSETQ. With V trimmed by 1 base and J by 5 bases, 16 bases remained unmatched. The CDR3 extends over 18 amino acids. CDR3 coding DNA: TGCGCCAGCAGCTTGTCGAGTCACATGAGCGGGGGTCGGGAGACCCAGTACTTC. Protein sequence: CASSLSSHMSGGRETQYF.

This clonotype was detected once. This chain links TRBV9 with TRBJ2-2; D is possibly TRBD2 (6 bases). Per the germline V gene, CDR1 is SGDLS and CDR2 is YYNGEE. V shed 0 bases and J shed 3 bases, with 9 bases lying between them. The CDR3 is 15 amino acids. The CDR3 region is CASSVGGGYTGELFF. CDR3 in DNA: TGTGCCAGCAGCGTAGGTGGGGGGTACACCGGGGAGCTGTTTTTT.

The chain is built from TRBV29-1 and TRBJ2-7; D remains ambiguous. The V gene lost 1 base and the J gene lost 4 bases, with 8 bases spanning the gap. Per the germline V gene, CDR1 is SQVTM and CDR2 is ANQGSEA. This CDR3 is 12 amino acids long. CDR3 nucleotide sequence: TGCAGCGTTGAAGTATCCGAGTACGAGCAGTACTTC. This translates into CSVEVSEYEQYF.

This chain connects TRBV4-1 to TRBJ1-2; D is ambiguous. Trimming left V 0 bases short and J 8 bases short, with 16 bases between. CDR1 and CDR2 from the germline V gene are MGHRA and YSYEKL. The CDR3 runs 15 residues. CDR3 nucleotide sequence: TGCGCCAGCAGCCAAGATCCTGGGAGTAGGTACGGCTACACCTTC. Amino acids: CASSQDPGSRYGYTF.

V is TRBV27 and J is TRBJ2-1; D perhaps matches TRBD2 (7 bases). The V gene lost 8 bases and the J gene lost 7 bases, with 18 bases spanning the gap. The CDR3 is 14 amino acids. Germline CDR1 is MNHEY and CDR2 is SMNVEV (reference sequence). The CDR3 DNA sequence: TGTGCCAGCCTAGGATGGGGAGGGGGGAATGAGCAGTTCTTC. As protein: CASLGWGGGNEQFF.

The gene calls are TRBV6-1 and TRBJ1-6; D is unresolved. V lost 5 bases, J lost 0 bases, and 17 bases lay in between. CDR3 length equals 18 residues. Germline V gene lookup returns CDR1 MNHNS and CDR2 SASEGT. As DNA, the CDR3 is TGTGCCAGCAGTCCCTCATCGGGCGTGAGCTCCTATAATTCACCCCTCCACTTT. It yields the protein CASSPSSGVSSYNSPLHF.

The J gene is TRBJ1-4, the V gene TRBV13; D gene unclear. The CDR3 loop spans 14 amino acids. Germline V gives CDR1 PRHDT, CDR2 FYEKMQ (reference sequence). V was cut by 2 bases and J by 0 bases, with 4 bases left in between. CDR3 coding DNA: TGTGCCAGCAGCTTACGTACAACTAATGAAAAACTGTTTTTT. It yields the protein CASSLRTTNEKLFF.

The gene calls are TRBV30 and TRBJ2-3; 11 bases map to TRBD2. CDR1 and CDR2 from the germline V gene are GTSNPN and SVGIG (reference sequence). CDR3 length: 17 amino acids. J lost 4 bases, V lost 0 bases, and 9 bases had no gene match. CDR3 sequence: CAWSVRLAGGGSDTQYF. CDR3 coding DNA: TGTGCCTGGAGTGTACGGCTAGCGGGGGGTGGGTCAGATACGCAGTATTTT.

This clonotype was recorded only once. The V and J genes are TRBV12-3 or TRBV12-4 and TRBJ2-1; 11 positions match TRBD2. The CDR3 loop spans 17 amino acids. The junction had 10 bases not matched to a gene; V was cut back by 2 bases and J by 7 bases. In DNA form, the CDR3 reads TGTGCCAGCAGTTTAATCCTAGCGGGGGGTTTTTTGAATGAGCAGTTCTTC. Encoded protein: CASSLILAGGFLNEQFF.

This clonotype was seen a few times. The chain employs TRBV30 and TRBJ2-7; D is undetermined. Germline V gene sequence: CDR1 GTSNPN, CDR2 SVGIG (reference sequence). V was clipped by 0 bases and J by 6 bases, with 6 bases between them. This CDR3 is built from 11 residues. Here the CDR3 reads CAWSVSVEQYF. In DNA form, the CDR3 reads TGTGCCTGGAGTGTATCAGTCGAGCAGTACTTC.

The J gene is TRBJ2-3, the V gene TRBV30, with D perhaps matching TRBD2 (5 bases). V was clipped by 3 bases and J by 4 bases, with 11 bases between them. This CDR3 spans 13 amino acids. The germline CDR1 and CDR2 sequences are GTSNPN and SVGIG (reference sequence). DNA of the CDR3: TGTGCCTGGAGCTTCCTAGCACCAGATACGCAGTATTTT. This sequence encodes CAWSFLAPDTQYF.

The rearrangement links TRBV7-9 to TRBJ1-2; D perhaps matches TRBD1 (5 bases). Germline CDR1 reads SEHNR; CDR2 reads FQNEAQ (reference sequence). V was shortened by 7 bases and J by 0 bases, with 24 bases between the two germline ends. The CDR3 is 18 residues long. CDR3 in amino acids: CASTGRRDLKSANYGYTF. The DNA for the CDR3 is TGTGCCAGCACCGGCAGAAGGGACCTCAAGTCGGCTAACTATGGCTACACCTTC.

V gene TRBV27 combines with J gene TRBJ2-3; 13 nucleotides align to TRBD2. CDR1 and CDR2 from the germline V gene are MNHEY and SMNVEV (reference sequence). This CDR3 contains 17 residues. The J segment lost 1 base and the V segment lost 6 bases, leaving 7 bases of the junction unmatched. The CDR3, as DNA: TGTGCCAGCAGCACCCACGGACTAGCGGGGGGCACAGATACGCAGTATTTT. It codes for CASSTHGLAGGTDTQYF.

The J gene is TRBJ2-4, the V gene TRBV30, with TRBD1 as a possible D gene (6 bases). The germline V and J ends were trimmed by 1 base and 0 bases, with 10 bases remaining between them. This CDR3 has 15 amino acids. In germline, CDR1 is GTSNPN, CDR2 SVGIG (reference sequence). The CDR3 reads CAWSARGRAKNIQYF. In DNA form, the CDR3 reads TGTGCCTGGAGTGCAAGGGGGAGAGCCAAAAACATTCAGTACTTC.

The chain couples TRBV20-1 to TRBJ1-2, with TRBD1 identical over 9 bases. The CDR3 runs to 15 residues. In germline, CDR1 is DFQATT, CDR2 SNEGSKA (reference sequence). V was pared by 6 bases and J by 4 bases, with 12 bases of the junction left unmatched. The CDR3 region is CSAPGGNRGLYGYTF. CDR3 nucleotides: TGCAGTGCCCCCGGGGGGAACAGGGGGCTCTATGGCTACACCTTC.

This sequence joins TRBV4-1 and TRBJ2-7; D may be TRBD1 (5 bases). V lost 0 bases and J 3 bases, leaving 12 bases between the germline ends. The CDR3 length is 15 residues. CDR1 is MGHRA, CDR2 YSYEKL, per germline. The CDR3 DNA is TGCGCCAGCAGCCAAGAGGCTATAGGGGTCTACGAGCAGTACTTC. Its protein product is CASSQEAIGVYEQYF.

V gene TRBV12-3 or TRBV12-4 combines with J gene TRBJ2-5; D possibly matches TRBD1 or TRBD2 (5 bases each). The CDR3 extends over 14 amino acids. V was trimmed by 8 bases and J by 2 bases, leaving 15 bases between them. The CDR3 protein is CASQGEPPQETQYF. CDR3 nucleotide sequence: TGTGCCAGCCAGGGAGAACCCCCGCAAGAGACCCAGTACTTC.

This chain joins TRBV11-2 and TRBJ2-5, with TRBD2 matching 15 bases. The CDR3 totals 16 residues. V gave up 3 bases and J gave up 5 bases; unmatched junction bases: 4. Germline CDR1 reads SGHAT; CDR2 reads FQNNGV. The CDR3 spells CASSFRTSGGDETQYF. DNA of the CDR3: TGTGCCAGCAGCTTTAGGACTAGCGGGGGGGACGAGACCCAGTACTTC.